The T cell receptor beta chain under discussion was sequenced for a study of blood T cell repertoires in COVID-19. The ends were cut back, 2 bases at V and 10 bases at J, with 18 bases in the middle. This CDR3 spans 16 amino acids. Germline V lookup: CDR1 MNHEY, CDR2 SMNVEV (reference sequence). Under the authors' procedure: Quantification of nucleated cells was approximated via reference gene primer amplification. Libraries were prepared by immunoSEQ multiplex PCR; TCRdb keeps only in-frame clonotypes and omits some of them. V and J calls and clone size are as listed in that table; D and trimming were resolved from the DNA. The sample records fewer than 300,000 clones, about 85% being singletons.

The receptor was isolated from a human donor in a cohort sampled during active COVID-19. The material sequenced was peripheral blood. The chain joins TRBV27 to TRBJ1-6, with D maybe TRBD1 (5 bases). CDR3 in amino acids: CASSLNPGWLKSPLHF. In DNA, the CDR3 is TGTGCCAGCAGTTTAAATCCAGGGTGGTTAAAGTCACCCCTCCACTTT.